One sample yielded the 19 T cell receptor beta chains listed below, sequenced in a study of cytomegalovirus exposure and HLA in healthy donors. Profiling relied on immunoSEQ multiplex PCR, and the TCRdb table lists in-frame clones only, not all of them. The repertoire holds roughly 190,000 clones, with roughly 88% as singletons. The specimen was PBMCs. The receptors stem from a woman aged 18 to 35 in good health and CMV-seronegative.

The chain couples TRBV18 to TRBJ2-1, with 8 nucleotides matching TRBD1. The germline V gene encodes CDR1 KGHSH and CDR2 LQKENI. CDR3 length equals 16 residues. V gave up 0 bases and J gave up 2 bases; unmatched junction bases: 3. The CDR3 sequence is CASSPPTGGTYNEQFF. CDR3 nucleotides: TGTGCCAGCTCACCACCCACAGGGGGTACCTACAATGAGCAGTTCTTC. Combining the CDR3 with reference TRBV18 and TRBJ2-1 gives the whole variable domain NAGVMQNPRHLVRRRGQEARLRCSPMKGHSHVYWYRQLPEEGLKFMVYLQKENIIDESGMPKERFSAEFPKEGPSILRIQQVVRGDSAAYFCASSPPTGGTYNEQFFGPGTRLTVL.

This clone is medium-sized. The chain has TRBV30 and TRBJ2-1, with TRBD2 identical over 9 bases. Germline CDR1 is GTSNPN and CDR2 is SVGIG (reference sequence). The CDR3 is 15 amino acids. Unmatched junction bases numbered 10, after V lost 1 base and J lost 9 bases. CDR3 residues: CAWSASGRLSGEQFF. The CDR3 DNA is TGTGCCTGGAGTGCCAGCGGGAGGTTGTCTGGTGAGCAGTTCTTC. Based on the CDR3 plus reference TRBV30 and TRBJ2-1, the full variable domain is SQTIHQWPATLVQPVGSPLSLECTVEGTSNPNLYWYRQAAGRGLQLLFYSVGIGQISSEVPQNLSASRPQDRQFILSSKKLLLSDSGFYLCAWSASGRLSGEQFFGPGTRLTVL.

Here the CDR3 reads CASSEPSVAKNIQYF. CDR3 coding DNA: TGTGCCAGCAGTGAGCCTAGCGTAGCCAAAAACATTCAGTACTTC. The chain employs TRBV6-1 and TRBJ2-4; D might be TRBD2 (6 bases). The CDR3 covers 15 residues. The germline V and J ends were trimmed by 3 bases and 0 bases, with 9 bases remaining between them. Germline CDR1 MNHNS, CDR2 SASEGT.

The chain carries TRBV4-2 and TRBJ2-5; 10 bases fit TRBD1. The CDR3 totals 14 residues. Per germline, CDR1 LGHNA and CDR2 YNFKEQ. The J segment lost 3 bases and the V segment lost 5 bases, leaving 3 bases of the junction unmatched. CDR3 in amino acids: CASSSGQGKETQYF. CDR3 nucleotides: TGTGCCAGCAGCTCGGGACAGGGGAAAGAGACCCAGTACTTC.

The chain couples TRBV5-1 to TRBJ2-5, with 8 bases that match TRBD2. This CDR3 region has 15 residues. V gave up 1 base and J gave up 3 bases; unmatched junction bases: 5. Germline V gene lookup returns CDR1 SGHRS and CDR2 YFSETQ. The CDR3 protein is CASSLTGRAEETQYF. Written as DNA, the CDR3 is TGCGCCAGCAGCTTGACCGGGAGGGCCGAAGAGACCCAGTACTTC. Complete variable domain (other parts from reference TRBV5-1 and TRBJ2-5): KAGVTQTPRYLIKTRGQQVTLSCSPISGHRSVSWYQQTPGQGLQFLFEYFSETQRNKGNFPGRFSGRQFSNSRSEMNVSTLELGDSALYLCASSLTGRAEETQYFGPGTRLLVL.

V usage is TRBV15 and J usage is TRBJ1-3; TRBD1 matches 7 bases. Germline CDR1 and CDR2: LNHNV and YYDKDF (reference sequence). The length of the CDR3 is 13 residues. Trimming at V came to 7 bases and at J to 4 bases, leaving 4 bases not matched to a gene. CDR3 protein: CATNDRVGNTIYF. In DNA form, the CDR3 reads TGTGCCACCAACGACAGGGTGGGAAACACCATATATTTT. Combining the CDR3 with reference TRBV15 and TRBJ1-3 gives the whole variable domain DAMVIQNPRYQVTQFGKPVTLSCSQTLNHNVMYWYQQKSSQAPKLLFHYYDKDFNNEADTPDNFQSRRPNTSFCFLDIRSPGLGDTAMYLCATNDRVGNTIYFGEGSWLTVV.

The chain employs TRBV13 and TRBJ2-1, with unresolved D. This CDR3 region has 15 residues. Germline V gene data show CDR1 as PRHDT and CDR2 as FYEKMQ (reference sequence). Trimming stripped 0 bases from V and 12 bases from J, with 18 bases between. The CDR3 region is CASSLGRGRSFGQFF. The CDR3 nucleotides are TGTGCCAGCAGCTTAGGACGAGGTAGGAGCTTCGGGCAGTTCTTC.

The CDR3 DNA reads as TGTGCCAGCGGACAGTTTAACTATGGCTACACCTTC. Its translation is CASGQFNYGYTF. The rearrangement links TRBV14 to TRBJ1-2; D may be TRBD1 (6 bases). The CDR3 has 12 residues. Trimming removed 8 bases from V and 1 base from J, with 8 bases in between. CDR1 SGHDN and CDR2 FVKESK come from the germline V gene.

CDR3 sequence (DNA): TGTGCCAGCAGCAAAAGGGCGGGACAGGGGGCCTATGGCTACACCTTC. This codes for CASSKRAGQGAYGYTF. V gene TRBV7-8 combines with J gene TRBJ1-2; 12 bases are a match to TRBD1. Germline CDR1 reads SGHVS; CDR2 reads FQNEAQ. This CDR3 is 16 amino acids long. V trimming: 5 bases; J trimming: 4 bases; junction bases outside the gene matches: 8.

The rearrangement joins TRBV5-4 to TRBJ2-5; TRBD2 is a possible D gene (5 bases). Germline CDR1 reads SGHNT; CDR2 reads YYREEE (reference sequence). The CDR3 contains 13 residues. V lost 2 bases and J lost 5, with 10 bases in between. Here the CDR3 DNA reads TGTGCCAGCAGCTTCGGGGTGGGGGAGACCCAGTACTTC. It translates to CASSFGVGETQYF.

In nucleotides, the CDR3 is TGTGCCTGGAATCCGGGGGTTCTCTACAATGAGCAGTTCTTC. Translating it yields CAWNPGVLYNEQFF. The rearrangement uses TRBV30 and TRBJ2-1, with a weak D call TRBD2 (6 bases). The CDR3 consists of 14 residues. V dropped 4 bases and J dropped 3 bases, with 13 bases sitting between them. Per the germline V gene, CDR1 is GTSNPN and CDR2 is SVGIG (reference sequence).

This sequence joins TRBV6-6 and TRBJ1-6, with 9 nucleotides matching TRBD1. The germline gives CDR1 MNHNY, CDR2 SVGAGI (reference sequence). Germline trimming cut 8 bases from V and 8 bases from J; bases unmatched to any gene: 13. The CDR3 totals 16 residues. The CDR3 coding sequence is TGTGCCAGCGGACCCCGAACAGGGGGCATGGATTCACCCCTCCACTTT. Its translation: CASGPRTGGMDSPLHF.

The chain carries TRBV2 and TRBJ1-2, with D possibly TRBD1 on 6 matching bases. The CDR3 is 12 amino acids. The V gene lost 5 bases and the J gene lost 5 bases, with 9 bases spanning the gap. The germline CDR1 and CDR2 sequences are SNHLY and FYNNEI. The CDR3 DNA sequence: TGTGCCAGCAGTCCACAGGGTTATGGCTACACCTTC. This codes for CASSPQGYGYTF.

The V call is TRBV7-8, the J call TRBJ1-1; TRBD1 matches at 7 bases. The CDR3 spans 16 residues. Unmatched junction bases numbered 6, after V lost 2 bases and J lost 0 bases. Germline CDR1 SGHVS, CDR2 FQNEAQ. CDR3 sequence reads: CASSLRDRAMNTEAFF. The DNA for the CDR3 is TGTGCCAGCAGCTTAAGGGACAGAGCTATGAACACTGAAGCTTTCTTT.

The CDR3 loop reads CASSPRENTEAFF. CDR3 bases: TGTGCCAGCAGTCCCCGGGAGAACACTGAAGCTTTCTTT. The chain couples TRBV28 to TRBJ1-1; D is undetermined. V was pared by 5 bases and J by 1 base, with 8 bases between. Germline CDR1 MDHEN, CDR2 SYDVKM. The CDR3 has 13 residues.

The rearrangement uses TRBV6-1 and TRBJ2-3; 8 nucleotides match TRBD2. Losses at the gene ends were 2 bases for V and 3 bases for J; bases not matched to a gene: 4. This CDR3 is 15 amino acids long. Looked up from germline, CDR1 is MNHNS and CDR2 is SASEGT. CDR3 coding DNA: TGTGCCAGCAGTGAAAGTGCGGGGGGAACAGATACGCAGTATTTT. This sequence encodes CASSESAGGTDTQYF.

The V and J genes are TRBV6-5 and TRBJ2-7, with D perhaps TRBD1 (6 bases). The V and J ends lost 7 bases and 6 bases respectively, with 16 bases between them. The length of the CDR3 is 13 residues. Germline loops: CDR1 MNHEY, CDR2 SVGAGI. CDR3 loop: CASTSRTATEQYF. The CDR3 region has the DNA TGTGCCAGCACCTCGAGGACAGCCACCGAGCAGTACTTC.

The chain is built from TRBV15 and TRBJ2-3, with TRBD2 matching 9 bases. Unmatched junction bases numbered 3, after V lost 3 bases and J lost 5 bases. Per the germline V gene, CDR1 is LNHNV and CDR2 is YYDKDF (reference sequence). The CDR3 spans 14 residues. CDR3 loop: CATSRREGLDTQYF. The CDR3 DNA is TGTGCCACCAGCAGGCGGGAGGGGTTAGATACGCAGTATTTT.

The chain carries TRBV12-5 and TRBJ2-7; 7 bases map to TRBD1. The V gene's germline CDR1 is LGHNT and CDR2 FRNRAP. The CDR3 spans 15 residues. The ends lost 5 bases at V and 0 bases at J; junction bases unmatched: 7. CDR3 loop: CASGDPTGSSYEQYF. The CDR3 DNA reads TGTGCTAGTGGTGACCCGACAGGGAGCTCCTACGAGCAGTACTTC.